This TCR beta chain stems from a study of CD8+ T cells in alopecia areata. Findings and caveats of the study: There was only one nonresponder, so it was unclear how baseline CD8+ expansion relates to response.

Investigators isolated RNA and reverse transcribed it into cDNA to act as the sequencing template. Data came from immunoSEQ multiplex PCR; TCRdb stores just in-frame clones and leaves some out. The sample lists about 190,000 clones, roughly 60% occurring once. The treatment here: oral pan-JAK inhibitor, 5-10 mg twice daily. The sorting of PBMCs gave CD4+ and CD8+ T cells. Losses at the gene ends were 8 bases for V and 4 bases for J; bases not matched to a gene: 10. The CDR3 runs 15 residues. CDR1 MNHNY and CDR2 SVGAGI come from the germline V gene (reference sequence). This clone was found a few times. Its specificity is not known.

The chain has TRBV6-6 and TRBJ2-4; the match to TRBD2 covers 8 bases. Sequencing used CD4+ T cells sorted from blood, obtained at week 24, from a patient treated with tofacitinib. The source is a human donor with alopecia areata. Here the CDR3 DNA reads TGTGCCAGCCTGAACGGGGGGGCAAATAAAAACATTCAGTACTTC. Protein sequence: CASLNGGANKNIQYF.